This T cell receptor (beta chain) was captured in a study of T-cell reconstitution after alpha-beta-depleted transplantation in children. Library preparation (for TCRbeta) was performed with unique molecular identifiers. One entry per CDR3 protein results from TCRdb running MiXCR on the PCR reads. The sample lists 250,000 to 300,000 distinct CDR3 sequences, about a tenth occurring once. This clonotype was observed at least ten times. This CDR3 spans 17 amino acids. Trimming shortened V by 5 bases and J by 0 bases, and 17 bases separated the two germline ends. Looked up from germline, CDR1 is SGHTA and CDR2 is FQGNSA.

This chain links TRBV7-2 with TRBJ2-4, with D perhaps TRBD2 (6 bases). This TCR was sampled from a boy under three years old with acute myeloid leukemia, due to receive a stem cell transplant. Sequencing was performed on PBMCs, taken before TCRalphabeta/CD19-depleted stem cell transplant. The CDR3 sequence is CASSPWTGLLAKNIQYF. The DNA of the CDR3 is TGTGCCAGCAGCCCATGGACGGGACTCCTAGCCAAAAACATTCAGTACTTC.